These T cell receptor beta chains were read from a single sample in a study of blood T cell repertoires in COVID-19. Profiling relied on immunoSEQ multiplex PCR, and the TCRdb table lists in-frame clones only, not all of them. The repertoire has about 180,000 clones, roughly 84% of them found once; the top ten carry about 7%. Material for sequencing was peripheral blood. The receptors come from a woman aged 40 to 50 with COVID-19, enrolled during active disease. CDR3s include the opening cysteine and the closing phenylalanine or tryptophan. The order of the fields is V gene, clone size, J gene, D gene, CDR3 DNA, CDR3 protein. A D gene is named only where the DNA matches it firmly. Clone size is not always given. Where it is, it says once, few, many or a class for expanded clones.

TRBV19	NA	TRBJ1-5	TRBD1	TGTGCCAGTAGTATCTTTGACAGGGCCGTCAATCAGCCCCAGCATTTT	CASSIFDRAVNQPQHF
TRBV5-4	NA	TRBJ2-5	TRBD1	TGTGCCAGCAGCGGGACACCGGGACAGGGGCAAGAGACCCAGTACTTC	CASSGTPGQGQETQYF
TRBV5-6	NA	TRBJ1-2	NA	TGTGCCAGCAGCTTGGAGGGTCCCCAGGGATCTTATGGCTACACCTTC	CASSLEGPQGSYGYTF
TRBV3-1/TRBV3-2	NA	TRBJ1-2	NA	TGTGCCAGCAGCCCATCACAGGGTACGGAGTATGGCTACACCTTC	CASSPSQGTEYGYTF
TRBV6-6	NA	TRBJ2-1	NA	TGTGCCAGCAGGAGGGACTCCATCACCTACAATGAGCAGTTCTTC	CASRRDSITYNEQFF
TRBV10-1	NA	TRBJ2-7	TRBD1	TGCGCCAGCAGCCGGGACAGGGCCTACGAGCAGTACTTC	CASSRDRAYEQYF
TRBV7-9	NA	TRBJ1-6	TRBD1	TGTGCCAGCAGCTTCGGACAGGCCAATTCACCCCTCCACTTT	CASSFGQANSPLHF
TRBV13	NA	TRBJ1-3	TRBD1	TGTGCCAGCAGCTTCCCACAGGGGGTTGGAAACACCATATATTTT	CASSFPQGVGNTIYF
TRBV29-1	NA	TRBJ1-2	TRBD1	TGCAGCGTTGAAGGGAGGGGGCGAATAAGTGGTTACACCTTC	CSVEGRGRISGYTF
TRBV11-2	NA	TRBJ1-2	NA	TGTGCCAGCAGCTCAAGGGGAAGGGGCTATGGCTACACCTTC	CASSSRGRGYGYTF
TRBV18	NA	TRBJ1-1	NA	TGTGCCAGCTCACCACAGGAGTCAGAGATGAACACTGAAGCTTTCTTT	CASSPQESEMNTEAFF
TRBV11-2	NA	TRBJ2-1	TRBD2	TGTGCCAGCAGCAAAAAGCGGGAGCCAGGGTTCGAGCAGTTCTTC	CASSKKREPGFEQFF
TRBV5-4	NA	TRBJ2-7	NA	TGTGCCAGCAGCCGCCCGACAGGATCCGAGCAGTACTTC	CASSRPTGSEQYF
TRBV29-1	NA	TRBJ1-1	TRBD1	TGCAGCACCCAGGGGGGCATGAACACTGAAGCTTTCTTT	CSTQGGMNTEAFF
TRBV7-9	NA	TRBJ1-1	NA	TGTGCCAGCAGCGTAAGGGACACCAGTGAAGCTTTCTTT	CASSVRDTSEAFF
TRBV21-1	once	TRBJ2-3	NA	TGTGCCAGCAGCAAAAACAGGTCTAGCACAGATACGCAGTATTTT	CASSKNRSSTDTQYF
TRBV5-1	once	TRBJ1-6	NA	TGCGCCAGCAGCTTGGATACGGGGAATTCACCCCTCCACTTT	CASSLDTGNSPLHF
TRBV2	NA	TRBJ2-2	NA	TGTGCCAGCAGGCTAGACTTAACCGGGGAGCTGTTTTTT	CASRLDLTGELFF
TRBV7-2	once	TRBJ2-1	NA	TGTGCCAGCAGCTTAGTCAATCCCCCATACAATGAGCAGTTCTTC	CASSLVNPPYNEQFF
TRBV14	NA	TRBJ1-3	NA	TGTGCCAGCAGTCCGACATACATGTCCTCTGGAAACACCATATATTTT	CASSPTYMSSGNTIYF
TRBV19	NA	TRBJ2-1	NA	TGTGCCAGTACTCCTGACTATAGCCGCTCCTACAATGAGCAGTTCTTC	CASTPDYSRSYNEQFF
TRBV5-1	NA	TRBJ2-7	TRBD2	TGCGCCAGCAGCTTGGTGACTAGCGGGACCTCCGAGCAGTACTTC	CASSLVTSGTSEQYF
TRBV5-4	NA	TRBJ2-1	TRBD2	TGTGCCAGCAGCTTGGCTAGCGGGAGGACGAATGAGCAGTTCTTC	CASSLASGRTNEQFF
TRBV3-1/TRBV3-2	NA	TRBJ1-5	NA	TGTGCCAGCAGCCGCGGGGATAGCAATCAGCCCCAGCATTTT	CASSRGDSNQPQHF
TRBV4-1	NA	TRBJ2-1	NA	TGCGCCAGCAGCCTTGAAGGGAGGTTCGATGAGCAGTTCTTC	CASSLEGRFDEQFF
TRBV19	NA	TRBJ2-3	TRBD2	TGTGCCAGTAAGGGGGGGGCAGCGGGAGAGGATACGCAGTATTTT	CASKGGAAGEDTQYF
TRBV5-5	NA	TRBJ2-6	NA	TGTGCCAGCTCAGAGACAGGAAGCTCTGGGGCCAACGTCCTGACTTTC	CASSETGSSGANVLTF
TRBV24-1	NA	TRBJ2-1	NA	TGTGCCACCAGTGATTTGAGGCCGGGGAACTCCTACAATGAGCAGTTCTTC	CATSDLRPGNSYNEQFF
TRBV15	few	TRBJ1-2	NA	TGTGCCACCAGCACTCAGAAAGGGGCTAACTATGGCTACACCTTC	CATSTQKGANYGYTF
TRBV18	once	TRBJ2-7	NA	TGTGCCAGCCTAGGGGCGCGATACGAGCAGTACTTC	CASLGARYEQYF
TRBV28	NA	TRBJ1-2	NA	TGTGCCAGCAGTTTATTGTGGGGGGGTCGAGGCTACACCTTC	CASSLLWGGRGYTF
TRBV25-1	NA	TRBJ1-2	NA	TGTGCCAGCAGTGGGAACCCACGGGTTGAGGGCTACACCTTC	CASSGNPRVEGYTF
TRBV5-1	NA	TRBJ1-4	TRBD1	TGCGCCAGCAGCTCCTCAGTCTCAGGGGGCGGTGAAAAACTGTTTTTT	CASSSSVSGGGEKLFF
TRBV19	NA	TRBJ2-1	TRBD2	TGTGCCAGTTCAACTTTGACTAGCGGGAGTGGCAATGAGCAGTTCTTC	CASSTLTSGSGNEQFF
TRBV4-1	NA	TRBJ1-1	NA	TGCGCCAGCAGCCAAGGTCCAGGAGGAGCTGAAGCTTTCTTT	CASSQGPGGAEAFF
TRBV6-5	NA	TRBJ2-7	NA	TGTGCCAGCGTCAAACAGGCCCCCTACGAGCAGTACTTC	CASVKQAPYEQYF